These 16 T cell receptor beta chains were all obtained from the same sample, sequenced in a study of shared clonotypes between healthy human individuals. Sequencing used immunoSEQ multiplex PCR; TCRdb keeps in-frame clones, though not all of them. The profile shows about 610,000 clones, approximately 97% of them singletons. The specimen sequenced was naive CD4+ T cells sorted from blood. Documented subset: CD45RA+ positively selected. All receptors come from a woman aged 25 to 45 in good health.

The CDR3 DNA follows: TGTGCCAGCAGTTTATCCTGGGTGTCTGAAGCTTTCTTT. It is translated as CASSLSWVSEAFF. The chain is built from TRBV28 and TRBJ1-1, with no clear D. Trimming stripped 1 base from V and 6 bases from J, with 9 bases between. The germline V gene encodes CDR1 MDHEN and CDR2 SYDVKM. The CDR3 sequence is 13 residues long.

The chain uses TRBV19 and TRBJ1-2; D is perhaps TRBD1 (6 bases). V lost 2 bases to trimming and J lost 4 bases, with 8 bases between them. Germline values: CDR1 LNHDA, CDR2 SQIVND (reference sequence). This CDR3 spans 13 amino acids. The CDR3 DNA sequence: TGTGCCAGTAGTATATGGACAGCCTATGGCTACACCTTC. Its protein product is CASSIWTAYGYTF.

The genes are TRBV19 and TRBJ1-1; D ambiguous. Germline assignment: CDR1 LNHDA and CDR2 SQIVND (reference sequence). Trimming shortened V by 3 bases and J by 0 bases, and 20 bases separated the two germline ends. This CDR3 has 18 residues. CDR3 protein: CASSIPSNGRILNTEAFF. In DNA, the CDR3 is TGTGCCAGTAGTATTCCGAGTAATGGACGGATTCTGAACACTGAAGCTTTCTTT.

The V gene is TRBV7-9, the J gene TRBJ1-2, with unresolved D. The germline CDR1 and CDR2 sequences are SEHNR and FQNEAQ (reference sequence). This CDR3 spans 13 amino acids. V was trimmed by 4 bases and J by 4 bases, leaving 10 bases between them. CDR3 bases: TGTGCCAGCAGCTCTGGACTAATCTATGGCTACACCTTC. Residues: CASSSGLIYGYTF. Variable domain in full (rest from reference TRBV7-9 and TRBJ1-2): DTGVSQNPRHKITKRGQNVTFRCDPISEHNRLYWYRQTLGQGPEFLTYFQNEAQLEKSRLLSDRFSAERPKGSFSTLEIQRTEQGDSAMYLCASSSGLIYGYTFGSGTRLTVV.

This chain joins TRBV28 and TRBJ2-1; 8 bases are a match to TRBD2. The germline gives CDR1 MDHEN, CDR2 SYDVKM. V gave up 4 bases and J gave up 2 bases; unmatched junction bases: 13. The CDR3 contains 18 residues. Written as DNA, the CDR3 is TGTGCCAGCAGTTCCCTCGTGCAGCGGGAGAGTCCCTACAATGAGCAGTTCTTC. It yields the protein CASSSLVQRESPYNEQFF.

The chain employs TRBV27 and TRBJ2-7; D is undetermined. Trimming removed 4 bases at V and 6 bases at J, with 16 bases between. This CDR3 spans 14 amino acids. The germline V gene encodes CDR1 MNHEY and CDR2 SMNVEV (reference sequence). The DNA for the CDR3 is TGTGCCAGCAGTTCGGGCGAACCGATTAGCGAGCAGTACTTC. Translated: CASSSGEPISEQYF.

The chain links TRBV19 to TRBJ1-4; TRBD1 matches 7 bases. Germline CDR1 is LNHDA and CDR2 is SQIVND (reference sequence). The CDR3 loop spans 15 amino acids. After removal of 6 bases from V and 6 bases from J, the junction contained 10 bases not matched to a gene. CDR3 region: CASRTQGGTHEKLFF. The CDR3 DNA sequence: TGTGCCAGTAGGACGCAGGGGGGGACTCATGAAAAACTGTTTTTT.

The CDR3 reads CASSLGRISYEQYF. In nucleotides, the CDR3 is TGTGCCAGCAGCTTAGGACGGATCTCCTACGAGCAGTACTTC. The chain carries TRBV11-2 and TRBJ2-7; D remains unclear. CDR3 length: 14 residues. V lost 1 base to trimming and J lost 0 bases, with 7 bases between them. Germline V gene lookup returns CDR1 SGHAT and CDR2 FQNNGV.

V usage is TRBV2 and J usage is TRBJ2-5; 8 bases fit TRBD1. With 6 bases clipped from V and 9 bases from J, the junction kept 6 bases outside the gene matches. The CDR3 totals 12 residues. Germline lookup yields CDR1 SNHLY and CDR2 FYNNEI. This CDR3 is CASRADRVAQYF. In nucleotides, the CDR3 is TGTGCCAGCAGGGCGGACAGGGTGGCCCAGTACTTC.

The V gene is TRBV6-1, the J gene TRBJ2-1; 14 bases are a match to TRBD2. Germline values: CDR1 MNHNS, CDR2 SASEGT. CDR3 length: 19 amino acids. V lost 2 bases to trimming and J lost 5 bases; unmatched junction nucleotides: 11. The CDR3 protein is CASSERGTSGSQFDNEQFF. Here the CDR3 DNA reads TGTGCCAGCAGTGAACGGGGGACTAGCGGGAGTCAATTCGACAATGAGCAGTTCTTC.

The chain links TRBV27 to TRBJ2-2, with a tentative D call TRBD1 (6 bases). Deletions cut 0 bases from V and 8 bases from J, with 13 bases between. The CDR3 is 15 amino acids. CDR1 MNHEY and CDR2 SMNVEV come from the germline V gene (reference sequence). The CDR3 loop reads CASSLSAGVGGELFF. The DNA for the CDR3 is TGTGCCAGCAGTTTATCTGCAGGGGTAGGGGGGGAGCTGTTTTTT.

This chain joins TRBV5-6 and TRBJ1-3; the D is unclear. The CDR3 is 13 amino acids. CDR1 and CDR2 from the germline V gene are SGHDT and YYEEEE. Trimming shortened V by 5 bases and J by 2 bases, and 8 bases separated the two germline ends. CDR3 nucleotides: TGTGCCAGCAGACCGAGTGCTGGAAACACCATATATTTT. As protein: CASRPSAGNTIYF.

This chain connects TRBV9 to TRBJ2-4, with 10 bases identical to TRBD1. Germline assignment: CDR1 SGDLS and CDR2 YYNGEE. The CDR3 runs to 19 residues. The V and J ends lost 2 bases and 0 bases, in that order; junction bases with no gene match: 11. CDR3 loop: CASSVEGQGRGEAKNIQYF. DNA of the CDR3: TGTGCCAGCAGCGTGGAGGGACAGGGGAGGGGAGAAGCCAAAAACATTCAGTACTTC. Using reference TRBV9 and TRBJ2-4 for the parts outside the CDR3, the full variable domain is DSGVTQTPKHLITATGQRVTLRCSPRSGDLSVYWYQQSLDQGLQFLIQYYNGEERAKGNILERFSAQQFPDLHSELNLSSLELGDSALYFCASSVEGQGRGEAKNIQYFGAGTRLSVL.

This chain connects TRBV19 to TRBJ2-7; the match to TRBD2 covers 7 bases. The CDR3 contains 16 residues. The germline V gene encodes CDR1 LNHDA and CDR2 SQIVND (reference sequence). J gave up 0 bases and V 3 bases, and 8 bases lay outside the gene matches. CDR3 loop: CASSMVASGRSYEQYF. CDR3 nucleotide sequence: TGTGCCAGTAGTATGGTAGCTAGCGGACGCTCCTACGAGCAGTACTTC.

The gene calls are TRBV6-1 and TRBJ2-7; D is unresolved. Between the trimmed V and J ends, which lost 9 bases and 0 bases, there was a span of 12 bases. CDR3 length: 13 amino acids. Germline V gene sequence: CDR1 MNHNS, CDR2 SASEGT. For the CDR3, the DNA is TGTGCCAGTACAGATCCTCGCTCCTACGAGCAGTACTTC. Encoded protein: CASTDPRSYEQYF.

The chain is built from TRBV7-9 and TRBJ1-1; D unclear. This CDR3 region has 16 residues. V shed 6 bases and J shed 3 bases, with 20 bases lying between them. From germline, CDR1 is SEHNR and CDR2 FQNEAQ (reference sequence). CDR3 region: CASSYDIRFSDTEAFF. Here the CDR3 DNA reads TGTGCCAGCAGTTACGACATCCGGTTCAGTGACACTGAAGCTTTCTTT.